The source of this TCR beta chain is a study of blood T cell repertoires in COVID-19 (dated by TCRdb to 2019 to 2021). About the full investigation: The collaborator samples originated in the United States, Italy and Spain and spanned the acute and convalescent phases of COVID-19. The material from the prospective study consisted of cDNA or gDNA derived from T cells, B-cell-depleted T cells, or PBMCs. Subjects who had been exposed to COVID-19, were actively infected with it, or had recovered from it provided the deeply sampled blood TCRbeta repertoires that made up the dataset. The repertoires were made available in a free public database intended to serve as a resource for research on the immune response to SARS-CoV-2. Samples came from the ongoing ImmuneRACE study (first 160 participants) plus 1,254 subjects from 6 global collaborators. Sample metadata almost always included a de-identified subject ID, COVID-19 status, age in years and sex. Where available, HLA class I and class II types were obtained from metadata supplied by the sample provider rather than from assay-based typing. Results the study describes overall, beyond this receptor: The amount of clinical and demographic metadata varied by source and participant and was provided uncurated.

Trimming accounts for 5 bases at V and 4 bases at J, while the number of junction bases matched to no gene is 7. The germline V gene provides CDR1 MNHEY and CDR2 SVGEGT. The CDR3 contains 15 residues, cysteine and phenylalanine counted. Only the CDR3 portion is preserved as DNA: 45 bases, with reading frame beginning at the first base. Each collaborating institution followed its own protocols to collect whole blood in K2EDTA tubes. Collaborator samples were shipped for TCRbeta analysis as frozen whole blood, isolated PBMCs, or DNA extracted from either sample type. As to this clone: The target of this receptor is not known. No quality values exist for individual bases; no much larger clone is one base distant.

The immunoSEQ Assay, a bias-controlled multiplex PCR, was used to amplify TCRbeta CDR3 regions from genomic DNA. The original pipeline was this. Within the assay, amplification of reference gene primers was used to estimate how many nucleated cells each sample contained. To quantify the absolute abundance of each unique TCRbeta CDR3 rearrangement, sequence reads were collapsed and filtered. For each sample, productive Simpson clonality was calculated by taking the square root of Simpson's diversity index across productive rearrangements. TCRdb obtained this table from immuneACCESS and retained in-frame rearrangements with V and J assigned. These tables miss some clones; where compared with another copy, unresolved V genes account for less than half of the shortfall, and the remainder is unexplained. V, J and clone size are taken as reported in that table, and D and trimming were inferred from the DNA itself. Present in this sample are approximately 67,000 clones, approximately 86% of which were seen just once. The ten largest clonotypes hold 5% to 7.5% of the sample.

The specimen was peripheral blood. The clonotype originates from a man aged 55 to 69 with acute or convalescent COVID-19. Recombination linked TRBV6-2 or TRBV6-3 to TRBJ1-2, with 10 middle bases fitting TRBD1. The nucleotide sequence reads TGTGCCAGCAGTCGACCGACAGGGGGCGTCTATGGCTACACCTTC. Translated, it gives CASSRPTGGVYGYTF.